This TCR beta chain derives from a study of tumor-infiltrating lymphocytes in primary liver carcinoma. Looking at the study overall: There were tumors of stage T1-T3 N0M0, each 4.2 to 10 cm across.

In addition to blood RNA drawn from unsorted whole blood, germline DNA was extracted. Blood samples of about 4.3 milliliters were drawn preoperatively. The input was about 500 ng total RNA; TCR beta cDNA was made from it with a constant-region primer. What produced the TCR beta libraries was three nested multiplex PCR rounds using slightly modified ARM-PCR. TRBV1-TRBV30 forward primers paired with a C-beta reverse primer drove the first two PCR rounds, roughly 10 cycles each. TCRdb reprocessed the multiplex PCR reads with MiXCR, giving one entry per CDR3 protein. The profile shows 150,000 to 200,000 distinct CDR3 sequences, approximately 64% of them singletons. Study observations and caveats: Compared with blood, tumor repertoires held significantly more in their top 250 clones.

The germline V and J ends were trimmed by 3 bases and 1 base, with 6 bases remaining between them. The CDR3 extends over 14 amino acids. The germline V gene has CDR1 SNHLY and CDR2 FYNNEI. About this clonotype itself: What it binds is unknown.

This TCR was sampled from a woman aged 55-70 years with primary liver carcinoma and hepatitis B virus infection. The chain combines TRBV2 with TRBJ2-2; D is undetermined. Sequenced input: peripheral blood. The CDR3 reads CASSEIVNTGELFF. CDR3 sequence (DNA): TGTGCCAGCAGTGAGATCGTGAACACCGGGGAGCTGTTTTTT.